These 5 T cell receptor delta chains were sequenced from one sample in a study of Vδ1+ human thymocytes. General study findings and limits: Thymic TRG and TRD repertoires appeared highly polyclonal, with Gaussian CDR3 length distributions.

RNA was extracted from the cells and then reverse transcribed. Multiplex PCR used pooled V-gene forward primers and a constant-region reverse primer to amplify CDR3s. TCRdb re-called the multiplex PCR reads via CATT. The sample yields around 76,000 delta-chain clones, more than 30% seen once. The antigens of these receptors remain unknown. Sequencing used Vdelta1+ gamma-delta thymocytes from the thymus. As to subset: FACS-sorted CD3+ TCRalphabeta- TCRVdelta1+ TCRVdelta2- thymocytes. The receptors shown here come from a boy younger than two who had congenital heart surgery.

The chain employs TRDV1 and TRDJ1; 8 nucleotides line up with TRDD3. CDR1 is TSWWSYY and CDR2 is QGS in the germline V gene. The CDR3 runs 21 residues. Losses at the gene ends were 4 bases for V and 2 bases for J; bases not matched to a gene: 24. CDR3 nucleotides: TGTGCTCTTGGGGCCTATGCCCCCCCCACTGGGGGCTCCCGGAGTACCGATAAACTCATCTTT. Residues: CALGAYAPPTGGSRSTDKLIF.

V usage is TRDV1 and J usage is TRDJ1; TRDD2 agrees at 8 bases. Germline CDR1 TSWWSYY, CDR2 QGS. This CDR3 has 19 amino acids. Trimming removed 4 bases from V and 3 bases from J; junction bases left unmatched: 19. The CDR3 sequence is CALGGPLPTLIGLADKLIF. Written as DNA, the CDR3 is TGTGCTCTTGGGGGCCCACTTCCTACGTTGATTGGGTTGGCCGATAAACTCATCTTT.

This chain uses TRDV1 with TRDJ1; 11 bases are shared with TRDD3. J lost 0 bases, V lost 0 bases, and 9 bases had no gene match. Looked up from germline, CDR1 is TSWWSYY and CDR2 is QGS. There are 19 residues in the CDR3. For the CDR3, the DNA is TGTGCTCTTGGGGAACTGTTCAATGGGGGATACGAGTACACCGATAAACTCATCTTT. It codes for CALGELFNGGYEYTDKLIF.

This chain links TRDV1 with TRDJ1; D is perhaps TRDD2 (5 bases). V was trimmed by 1 base and J by 2 bases, leaving 14 bases between them. The CDR3 is 16 residues long. Germline V lookup: CDR1 TSWWSYY, CDR2 QGS. For the CDR3, the DNA is TGTGCTCTTGGGGAACCAGCCTACGTAGGGACCGATAAACTCATCTTT. Its protein product is CALGEPAYVGTDKLIF.

The V and J genes are TRDV1 and TRDJ1, with TRDD3 matching 9 bases. Germline V CDR1 and CDR2: TSWWSYY, QGS. The ends lost 4 bases at V and 3 bases at J; junction bases unmatched: 6. CDR3 length: 15 residues. The CDR3 DNA is TGTGCTCTTGGGGGCTCGGGGATACGGGCCGATAAACTCATCTTT. It codes for CALGGSGIRADKLIF.